This T cell receptor beta chain was sequenced during a study of OX40 agonist ivuxolimab in advanced cancers. With regard to this clone: Its target is not known.

The J segment lost 5 bases and the V segment lost 9 bases, leaving 14 bases of the junction unmatched. Germline V gene sequence: CDR1 LNHDA, CDR2 SQIVND (reference sequence). This CDR3 comprises 15 residues. Whole-study findings and limits: Relatively little clonal expansion, among the lowest observed, appeared in partial responders at 0.1-3.0 mg/kg.

TCRdb keeps only in-frame clones here, not all; method: immunoSEQ multiplex PCR. The profile shows 85,000 to 100,000 clones, 94% of them singletons. This chain connects TRBV19 to TRBJ1-1; 8 bases fit TRBD1. The origin of this receptor is an adult with an advanced solid tumor such as melanoma, head and neck, liver or kidney cancer. The material was CD4+ or CD8+ T cells sorted from blood, obtained in a trial of the OX40 agonist ivuxolimab. The DNA for the CDR3 is TGTGCCAGCCGGCGGGGGGACAGGAGGTTTACTGAAGCTTTCTTT. Translated: CASRRGDRRFTEAFF.